A selection of T cell receptor beta chains follows, all from one sample in a study of blood T cell repertoires in COVID-19. This table comes from immunoSEQ multiplex PCR, and its TCRdb copy is limited to in-frame clones, with some not included. The sample has more than 80,000 clones; 86% are singletons. Sequencing was carried out using peripheral blood. The receptors were sampled from an elderly man with acute or convalescent COVID-19. Each CDR3 is given with its conserved first and last residue. Each record gives: V gene, CDR3 protein.

>TRBV2
CASSGQGGQPQHF
>TRBV6-4
CASSDRTGRGEETQYF
>TRBV11-2
CASETLAGGQSEQYF
>TRBV9
CASSAGGGDTGNTIYF
>TRBV19
CASSPRRQGLKGGYTF
>TRBV11-2
CASSLGASGTYEQYF
>TRBV19
CASSRGQALEQYF
>TRBV5-6
CASSPPGSRNQPQHF
>TRBV28
CASRGSGTGYEKLFF
>TRBV5-1
CASSRRAGGNPNEQFF
>TRBV10-3
CAIRTGTGGSRDEQFF
>TRBV6-5
CASSSTRGPQHF
>TRBV19
CASSMYNGQGEPQHF
>TRBV9
CASSVAPGRGHEQFF
>TRBV3-1/TRBV3-2
CASSQETGGGTEAFF
>TRBV6-5
CASRTLQGAGGYTF
>TRBV27
CASSLIPGSSYNEQFF
>TRBV5-1
CASSDHRVGNEKLFF
>TRBV18
CASSPAGGNSGANVLTF
>TRBV7-2
CASSLVSRGNNEQFF
>TRBV5-4
CASSTTNTGELFF
>TRBV29-1
CSVRPAGGNTGELFF
>TRBV28
CATRQSNEKLFF
>TRBV27
CASSRTEDFSYEQYF
>TRBV9
CASSKLTGADSGNTIYF
>TRBV10-3
CAISDAGRDTGELFF
>TRBV29-1
CSVFRQGLPYNEQFF
>TRBV19
CASSPVLRNYGYTF
>TRBV6-5
CASSTDINTGELFF
>TRBV5-1
CASSPTGGSYEQYF
>TRBV28
CASRFAAGLGGYTF
>TRBV7-2
CASSLALAGFTDTQYF
>TRBV2
CASSETEETQYF
>TRBV4-3
CASSQDRGQGREAFF
>TRBV7-9
CASSLAGGPTEAFF
>TRBV7-9
CASSLEDVRGQKFF